The 18 T cell receptor beta chains in this list originate from one sample, sequenced in a study of CD8 T cells in Susac syndrome. A quantity of roughly 0.5 to 1 ug RNA underwent reverse transcription using random hexamers. TCRdb called the immunoSEQ multiplex PCR reads again in MiXCR, with one record for every CDR3 protein. The sample includes approximately 100,000 distinct CDR3 sequences, just under 95% of them seen just once. Input material: CD8+ T cells from PBMCs. The receptors shown here come from a human donor in good health.

The rearrangement links TRBV27 to TRBJ2-7; possibly TRBD1 for D (6 bases). This CDR3 comprises 11 residues. The germline V gene encodes CDR1 MNHEY and CDR2 SMNVEV (reference sequence). Deletions cut 5 bases from V and 7 bases from J, with 9 bases between. CDR3 amino acids: CASSLGQEQYF. The DNA for the CDR3 is TGTGCCAGCAGTCTCGGACAGGAGCAGTACTTC.

The chain has TRBV7-6 and TRBJ2-2; D call uncertain. The CDR3 covers 17 residues. The V gene lost 1 base and the J gene lost 4 bases, with 16 bases spanning the gap. Germline CDR1 SGHVS, CDR2 FNYEAQ. The CDR3 here is CASSLGSPYSTTGELFF. The CDR3 coding sequence is TGTGCCAGCAGCTTAGGCTCTCCCTACAGCACCACCGGGGAGCTGTTTTTT.

The V and J genes are TRBV20-1 and TRBJ2-1; the match to TRBD2 covers 8 bases. The V gene's germline CDR1 is DFQATT and CDR2 SNEGSKA (reference sequence). With 8 bases clipped from V and 0 bases from J, the junction kept 3 bases outside the gene matches. This CDR3 spans 13 amino acids. CDR3 nucleotide sequence: TGCAGTTTAGCGGGAAGCTCCTACAATGAGCAGTTCTTC. This sequence encodes CSLAGSSYNEQFF.

The chain carries TRBV29-1 and TRBJ2-3; D uncertain. Germline V gene data show CDR1 as SQVTM and CDR2 as ANQGSEA. The CDR3 is 15 residues long. V lost 4 bases and J lost 1, with 15 bases in between. CDR3 bases: TGCAGCGTTGCGGTTAAGGTGATTCGCACAGATACGCAGTATTTT. This gives the protein CSVAVKVIRTDTQYF.

The V call is TRBV5-1, the J call TRBJ2-7; 15 bases line up with TRBD2. Unmatched junction bases numbered 6, after V lost 1 base and J lost 4 bases. The length of the CDR3 is 17 residues. Germline loops: CDR1 SGHRS, CDR2 YFSETQ. CDR3 protein: CASSLLRTSGRAYEQYF. The CDR3 coding sequence is TGCGCCAGCAGCTTGTTGCGGACTAGCGGGAGGGCTTACGAGCAGTACTTC.

V gene TRBV6-2 or TRBV6-3 combines with J gene TRBJ1-1, with a tentative D call TRBD1 (5 bases). The CDR3 consists of 14 residues. Deletions cut 7 bases from V and 4 bases from J, with 16 bases between. Germline V lookup: CDR1 MNHEY, CDR2 SVGEGT. CDR3 in DNA: TGTGCCAGCATCTCCCCGGGGCTGGGCACTGAAGCTTTCTTT. Its translation: CASISPGLGTEAFF.

The chain links TRBV6-2 or TRBV6-3 to TRBJ1-1; D call uncertain. The CDR3 is made up of 14 amino acids. CDR1 and CDR2 from the germline V gene are MNHEY and SVGEGT. The V gene lost 2 bases and the J gene lost 2 bases, with 9 bases spanning the gap. The CDR3 is CASSYARVNTEAFF. In nucleotides, the CDR3 is TGTGCCAGCAGTTACGCGAGGGTTAACACTGAAGCTTTCTTT.

The V call is TRBV7-9, the J call TRBJ1-1; D is possibly TRBD1 (5 bases). This CDR3 spans 16 amino acids. CDR1 and CDR2 from the germline V gene are SEHNR and FQNEAQ (reference sequence). V was cut by 5 bases and J by 5 bases, with 21 bases left in between. The CDR3 loop is CASSPSIRVLSTEAFF. In DNA, the CDR3 is TGTGCCAGCAGCCCGTCAATCAGGGTTTTGAGTACTGAAGCTTTCTTT.

The CDR3 loop is CASSFKFGSANTEAFF. CDR3 DNA: TGTGCCAGCAGCTTTAAGTTTGGTAGCGCGAACACTGAAGCTTTCTTT. This chain links TRBV7-3 with TRBJ1-1; D not certain. V lost 3 bases and J 1 base, leaving 15 bases between the germline ends. The CDR3 is 16 amino acids. CDR1 is SGHTA and CDR2 is FQGTGA in the germline V gene.

The rearrangement links TRBV9 to TRBJ2-2; 8 nucleotides align to TRBD2. This CDR3 contains 17 residues. Losses at the gene ends were 0 bases for V and 6 bases for J; bases not matched to a gene: 10. Germline loops: CDR1 SGDLS, CDR2 YYNGEE. The CDR3 here is CASSVARTSIQAGELFF. CDR3 in DNA: TGTGCCAGCAGCGTAGCTAGGACTAGCATCCAGGCCGGGGAGCTGTTTTTT.

The chain carries TRBV4-3 and TRBJ2-1; perhaps TRBD1 as D (6 bases). The CDR3 covers 16 residues. V dropped 0 bases and J dropped 8 bases, with 17 bases sitting between them. From germline, CDR1 is LGHNA and CDR2 YSLEER. CDR3 protein: CASSQDVAGESDEQFF. CDR3 DNA: TGCGCCAGCAGCCAAGATGTGGCAGGGGAGTCGGATGAGCAGTTCTTC.

The chain links TRBV13 to TRBJ2-1; TRBD2 matches at 12 bases. The trim removed 2 bases at V and 7 bases at J, leaving 6 bases unmatched. CDR1 is PRHDT and CDR2 is FYEKMQ in the germline V gene (reference sequence). This CDR3 has 16 amino acids. Here the CDR3 reads CASSLISSGRANEQFF. The CDR3 coding sequence is TGTGCCAGCAGCTTAATATCTAGCGGGAGGGCAAATGAGCAGTTCTTC.

The V and J genes are TRBV30 and TRBJ1-1; 7 nucleotides match TRBD1. Germline values: CDR1 GTSNPN, CDR2 SVGIG (reference sequence). The CDR3 spans 15 residues. V was clipped by 5 bases and J by 4 bases; unmatched bases: 13. CDR3 sequence reads: CAWGPGGSYGTEAFF. The CDR3 DNA sequence: TGTGCCTGGGGACCAGGGGGATCTTATGGCACTGAAGCTTTCTTT.

This chain connects TRBV3-1 to TRBJ2-5; D unclear. The CDR3 length is 11 residues. CDR1 is LGHDT and CDR2 is YNNKEL in the germline V gene (reference sequence). Trimming took 6 bases from V and 5 from J, leaving 7 bases between them. The chain's CDR3 is CASRQWETQYF. The CDR3 DNA reads as TGTGCCAGCAGGCAGTGGGAGACCCAGTACTTC.

The V gene is TRBV19, the J gene TRBJ1-3; D is undetermined. CDR3 length equals 12 residues. The V end lost 10 bases, the J end lost 0 bases, and 7 bases lay between the germline ends. CDR1 is LNHDA, CDR2 SQIVND, per germline (reference sequence). CDR3 region: CATEGSGNTIYF. The CDR3 coding sequence is TGTGCCACCGAGGGCTCTGGAAACACCATATATTTT.

A single count supports this clonotype. This chain joins TRBV12-3 or TRBV12-4 and TRBJ2-3, with 7 nucleotides matching TRBD2. V dropped 8 bases and J dropped 9; count of bases not matched to a gene: 2. This CDR3 spans 10 amino acids. The CDR3 here is CASRDYTQYF. Written as DNA, the CDR3 is TGTGCCAGCCGGGACTACACGCAGTATTTT.

The rearrangement joins TRBV30 to TRBJ1-2, with TRBD1 as a possible D gene (6 bases). V lost 1 base, J lost 8 bases, and 8 bases lay in between. CDR1 is GTSNPN, CDR2 SVGIG, per germline (reference sequence). There are 11 residues in the CDR3. The CDR3 here is CAWSGTAGYTF. CDR3 sequence (DNA): TGTGCCTGGAGTGGGACAGCAGGCTACACCTTC. The whole variable domain, filled in from reference TRBV30 and TRBJ1-2, reads SQTIHQWPATLVQPVGSPLSLECTVEGTSNPNLYWYRQAAGRGLQLLFYSVGIGQISSEVPQNLSASRPQDRQFILSSKKLLLSDSGFYLCAWSGTAGYTFGSGTRLTVV.

The chain recombines TRBV29-1 with TRBJ2-1; D is unresolved. The CDR3 spans 12 residues. Germline loops: CDR1 SQVTM, CDR2 ANQGSEA. The V end was cut by 4 bases, the J end by 3 bases, with 7 bases between. CDR3 bases: TGCAGCGTTGCTGCTTACTACAATGAGCAGTTCTTC. Amino acids: CSVAAYYNEQFF.